These 20 T cell receptor beta chains were sequenced from one sample in a study of early T cells in non-severe SARS-CoV-2 infection. TCRdb reprocessed the 5' RACE reads via MiXCR and lists one record per CDR3 protein. The data contain about 64,000 distinct CDR3 sequences, over 10% of them singletons. The material sequenced was whole blood. These receptors were taken from an adult who was a healthcare worker with PCR-confirmed SARS-CoV-2 infection or an uninfected control (not recorded which).

The chain is built from TRBV6-1 and TRBJ2-5, with 10 bases matching TRBD1. This CDR3 region has 15 residues. J was trimmed by 1 base and V by 5 bases; bases with no gene match: 4. Looked up from germline, CDR1 is MNHNS and CDR2 is SASEGT. The CDR3 DNA follows: TGTGCCAGCAGTCCCGGACAGGGGGTCCAAGAGACCCAGTACTTC. It codes for CASSPGQGVQETQYF.

This clonotype came up many times. This chain joins TRBV14 and TRBJ2-7; D uncertain. The CDR3 extends over 16 amino acids. Trimming stripped 0 bases from V and 4 bases from J, with 16 bases between. From germline, CDR1 is SGHDN and CDR2 FVKESK. The CDR3 is CASSQEGWSDAYEQYF. CDR3 nucleotide sequence: TGTGCCAGCAGCCAAGAAGGATGGTCCGACGCGTACGAGCAGTACTTC.

In this sample, this clonotype turned up a few times. V and J are TRBV12-3 or TRBV12-4 and TRBJ2-2; weak D call: TRBD2 (5 bases). CDR3 length: 15 residues. V gave up 7 bases and J gave up 4 bases, with 16 bases separating them. In DNA form, the CDR3 reads TGTGCCAGCACCCAGAGGGTCTGGGGCACCGGGGAGCTGTTTTTT. Its protein product is CASTQRVWGTGELFF.

This clonotype was counted ten times or more. V gene TRBV5-5 combines with J gene TRBJ2-2; possibly TRBD1 for D (6 bases). Germline V lookup: CDR1 SGHKS, CDR2 YYEKEE (reference sequence). Trimming stripped 1 base from V and 6 bases from J, with 13 bases between. The CDR3 totals 15 residues. The CDR3 loop is CASSLSTGRAGELFF. CDR3 sequence (DNA): TGTGCCAGCAGCTTGAGTACAGGGCGGGCCGGGGAGCTGTTTTTT.

This clonotype was seen more than once but under ten times. The V gene is TRBV2, the J gene TRBJ2-7, with no clear D. CDR3 size: 13 residues. In germline, CDR1 is SNHLY, CDR2 FYNNEI. V lost 8 bases and J lost 0, with 11 bases in between. This CDR3 reads CASQAVNSYEQYF. CDR3 bases: TGTGCCAGCCAGGCCGTTAACTCCTACGAGCAGTACTTC.

Ten or more counts support this clonotype. The chain recombines TRBV6-6 with TRBJ2-7, with D maybe TRBD1 (5 bases). The CDR3 is made up of 14 amino acids. Trimming took off 2 bases at V and 5 bases at J, with 13 bases between the two ends. Looked up from germline, CDR1 is MNHNY and CDR2 is SVGAGI (reference sequence). CDR3 in amino acids: CASSYGQGGNEQYF. DNA for the CDR3: TGTGCCAGCAGTTACGGGCAGGGTGGGAACGAGCAGTACTTC.

CDR3 DNA sequence: TGTGCCAGCAGCTTTCAGGAGGCAAGCGAGCAGTACTTC. Its translation: CASSFQEASEQYF. The chain carries TRBV7-7 and TRBJ2-7, with a tentative D call TRBD2 (5 bases). Germline values: CDR1 SSHAT, CDR2 FNYEAQ (reference sequence). The CDR3 spans 13 residues. V was trimmed by 3 bases and J by 6 bases, leaving 12 bases between them. Combining the CDR3 with reference TRBV7-7 and TRBJ2-7 gives the whole variable domain GAGVSQSPRYKVTKRGQDVTLRCDPISSHATLYWYQQALGQGPEFLTYFNYEAQPDKSGLPSDRFSAERPEGSISTLTIQRTEQRDSAMYRCASSFQEASEQYFGPGTRLTVT.

The DNA of the CDR3 is TGTGCCAGCAGCTTAATAGCAGGGGCGAACACTGAAGCTTTCTTT. Protein: CASSLIAGANTEAFF. The rearrangement links TRBV7-3 to TRBJ1-1; D may be TRBD1 (6 bases). Germline V gives CDR1 SGHTA, CDR2 FQGTGA. The CDR3 has 15 residues. V was cut by 1 base and J by 1 base, with 10 bases left in between.

This clonotype was seen many times. Here the CDR3 DNA reads TGTGCCAGCAGCCCAAGACAGGGGGCAGGTCAGCCCCAGCATTTT. It codes for CASSPRQGAGQPQHF. The V call is TRBV7-2, the J call TRBJ1-5; 10 positions agree with TRBD1. After removal of 5 bases from V and 6 bases from J, the junction contained 7 bases not matched to a gene. Germline V gene lookup returns CDR1 SGHTA and CDR2 FQGNSA. The CDR3 contains 15 residues.

J is TRBJ2-3 and V is TRBV3-1; 13 bases map to TRBD2. CDR3 size: 17 residues. V shed 4 bases and J 0 bases; nucleotides not matched to a gene: 4. CDR1 LGHDT and CDR2 YNNKEL come from the germline V gene (reference sequence). The CDR3 here is CASSRLAGGPSTDTQYF. CDR3 in DNA: TGTGCCAGCAGCCGACTAGCGGGGGGCCCTAGCACAGATACGCAGTATTTT.

V is TRBV7-2 and J is TRBJ2-3; 7 bases fit TRBD1. CDR1 and CDR2 (germline): SGHTA, FQGNSA. The CDR3 consists of 18 residues. Trimming took 4 bases from V and 2 from J; bases not matched to a gene: 15. The CDR3 nucleotides are TGTGCCAGCAGCTCCCGACGAAAGACAGGGACGTACACAGATACGCAGTATTTT. Translated, it gives CASSSRRKTGTYTDTQYF.

At least ten counts were recorded for this clonotype. A junction boundary mismatches the germline segment, possibly from a read error. The rearrangement links TRBV27 to TRBJ2-1, with TRBD2 as a possible D gene (6 bases). The germline V gene encodes CDR1 MNHEY and CDR2 SMNVEV (reference sequence). The CDR3 is made up of 12 amino acids. The CDR3 DNA sequence: TGCGCCCCCGGGGGACTCTACAATGAGCAGTTCTTC. Its translation is CAPGGLYNEQFF.

The chain couples TRBV5-5 to TRBJ1-4; D call uncertain. Trimming removed 0 bases at V and 5 bases at J, with 8 bases between. The CDR3 is 14 amino acids. Germline CDR1 is SGHKS and CDR2 is YYEKEE (reference sequence). CDR3 in amino acids: CASSLVTPNEKLFF. The CDR3 DNA reads as TGTGCCAGCAGCTTGGTCACCCCAAATGAAAAACTGTTTTTT.

This clonotype was recorded at least ten times. In DNA, the CDR3 is TGTGCCAGCAGTGAAGCGAGGGGAGGACGAGGATATGGCTACACCTTC. Amino acids: CASSEARGGRGYGYTF. The rearrangement links TRBV2 to TRBJ1-2; the D gene is possibly TRBD1 (5 bases). This CDR3 spans 16 amino acids. V lost 0 bases, J lost 5 bases, and 16 bases lay in between. CDR1 and CDR2 (germline): SNHLY, FYNNEI.

This clonotype was seen just once. The chain is built from TRBV3-1 and TRBJ2-4; D not certain. The V end was cut by 1 base, the J end by 0 bases, with 4 bases between. Germline V lookup: CDR1 LGHDT, CDR2 YNNKEL (reference sequence). There are 14 residues in the CDR3. CDR3 protein: CASSQALAKNIQYF. Here the CDR3 DNA reads TGTGCCAGCAGCCAAGCCCTAGCCAAAAACATTCAGTACTTC.

The CDR3 nucleotides are TGCAGCGTTGGAGGACCCACAGATACGCAGTATTTT. As protein: CSVGGPTDTQYF. The V gene is TRBV29-1, the J gene TRBJ2-3, with D unresolved. Germline CDR1 reads SQVTM; CDR2 reads ANQGSEA. Trimming shortened V by 4 bases and J by 2 bases, and 7 bases separated the two germline ends. The CDR3 sequence is 12 residues long.

The chain recombines TRBV6-1 with TRBJ1-1, with no clear D. Trimming removed 10 bases at V and 4 bases at J, with 10 bases between. CDR3 length equals 11 residues. CDR1 is MNHNS, CDR2 SASEGT, per germline. This chain's CDR3 is CATQEVTEAFF. DNA of the CDR3: TGTGCCACCCAAGAAGTCACTGAAGCTTTCTTT.

The genes are TRBV9 and TRBJ2-1; D not resolved. The CDR3 has 14 residues. Trimming shortened V by 3 bases and J by 5 bases, and 12 bases separated the two germline ends. CDR1 is SGDLS, CDR2 YYNGEE, per germline. The CDR3 loop is CASSAGPADNEQFF. The CDR3 nucleotides are TGTGCCAGCAGCGCCGGGCCAGCAGACAATGAGCAGTTCTTC.

This clonotype was picked up a small number of times. V gene TRBV20-1 combines with J gene TRBJ2-7; TRBD1 matches at 7 bases. CDR1 and CDR2 from the germline V gene are DFQATT and SNEGSKA (reference sequence). CDR3 length equals 13 residues. Losses at the gene ends were 6 bases for V and 5 bases for J; bases not matched to a gene: 10. Here the CDR3 DNA reads TGCAGTGCCCGACAGGGTATTGGGAACGAGCAGTACTTC. Translating gives CSARQGIGNEQYF.

The V and J genes are TRBV29-1 and TRBJ1-1; 7 bases fit TRBD1. The CDR3 is made up of 14 amino acids. The ends lost 7 bases at V and 4 bases at J; junction bases unmatched: 12. In germline, CDR1 is SQVTM, CDR2 ANQGSEA. The CDR3 here is CSAARRQGVTEAFF. DNA of the CDR3: TGCAGCGCCGCGAGGCGGCAGGGGGTCACTGAAGCTTTCTTT.